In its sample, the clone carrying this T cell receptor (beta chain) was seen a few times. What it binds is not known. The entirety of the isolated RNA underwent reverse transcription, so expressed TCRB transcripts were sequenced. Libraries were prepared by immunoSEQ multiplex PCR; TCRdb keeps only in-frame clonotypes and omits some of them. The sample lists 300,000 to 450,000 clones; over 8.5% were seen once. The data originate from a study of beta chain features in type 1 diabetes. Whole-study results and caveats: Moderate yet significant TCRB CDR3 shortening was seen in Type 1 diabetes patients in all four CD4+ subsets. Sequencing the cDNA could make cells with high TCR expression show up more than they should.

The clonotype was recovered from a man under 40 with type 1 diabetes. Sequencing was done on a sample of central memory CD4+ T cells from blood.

CDR3: CASSQAQGVGVTYNEQFF. CDR3 sequence (DNA): TGCGCCAGCAGCCAAGCCCAAGGGGTGGGGGTGACCTACAATGAGCAGTTCTTC. The rearrangement links TRBV4-1 to TRBJ2-1; D tentatively reads TRBD1 or TRBD2 (5 bases each). CDR1 and CDR2 from the germline V gene are MGHRA and YSYEKL. V lost 1 base and J 2 bases, leaving 18 bases between the germline ends. The CDR3 covers 18 residues.